The 29 T cell receptor beta chains below all came from one sample that was sequenced in a study of blood T cell repertoires in COVID-19. TCRdb's copy holds only in-frame clones and misses some; the assay was immunoSEQ multiplex PCR. This sample yields roughly 97,000 clones, of which roughly 84% are seen a single time; under 30% belongs to the top ten. Specimen: peripheral blood. The receptors stem from a man in his 60s with acute or convalescent COVID-19.

This chain uses TRBV5-4 with TRBJ2-1; 11 nucleotides line up with TRBD2. Germline trimming cut 4 bases from V and 2 bases from J; bases unmatched to any gene: 2. Per germline, CDR1 SGHNT and CDR2 YYREEE (reference sequence). The CDR3 is made up of 15 amino acids. This CDR3 reads CASSISGRAYNEQFF. CDR3 DNA: TGTGCCAGCAGCATTAGCGGGAGGGCCTACAATGAGCAGTTCTTC.

The chain couples TRBV3-1 (or the pseudogene TRBV3-2) to TRBJ2-3; D gene ambiguous. The V and J ends lost 0 bases and 0 bases respectively, with 10 bases between them. The CDR3 sequence is 16 residues long. The germline CDR1 and CDR2 sequences are LGHDT and YNNKEL (reference sequence). Written as DNA, the CDR3 is TGTGCCAGCAGCCAAGATTGGTTTGGCAGCACAGATACGCAGTATTTT. It encodes CASSQDWFGSTDTQYF.

The table lists this clone with a count of one. This chain joins TRBV27 and TRBJ1-6; 11 nucleotides line up with TRBD1. The V gene end was trimmed by 8 bases and the J gene end by 10 bases; junction bases not matched to a gene: 7. This CDR3 spans 14 amino acids. Germline assignment: CDR1 MNHEY and CDR2 SMNVEV (reference sequence). CDR3 protein: CASRSGTGGSPLHF. The CDR3 DNA is TGTGCCAGCCGGAGCGGGACAGGGGGGTCACCCCTCCACTTT.

This CDR3 is CASSIGTLDEQYF. CDR3 DNA: TGTGCCAGCAGCATCGGGACTCTGGACGAGCAGTACTTC. The chain recombines TRBV5-4 with TRBJ2-7, with a tentative D call TRBD2 (6 bases). Trimming shortened V by 4 bases and J by 5 bases, and 13 bases separated the two germline ends. The CDR3 sequence is 13 residues long. The V gene's germline CDR1 is SGHNT and CDR2 YYREEE (reference sequence).

The rearrangement uses TRBV11-2 and TRBJ1-1; 11 bases are a match to TRBD1. This CDR3 is 16 amino acids long. Germline CDR1 reads SGHAT; CDR2 reads FQNNGV. The V and J ends lost 5 bases and 5 bases, in that order; junction bases with no gene match: 10. The CDR3 nucleotides are TGTGCCAGCAGCCCCCGTTGGACAGGGGGCAAGACTGAAGCTTTCTTT. This sequence encodes CASSPRWTGGKTEAFF.

V is TRBV28 and J is TRBJ2-1, with 12 nucleotides matching TRBD2. Germline CDR1 and CDR2: MDHEN and SYDVKM. The CDR3 extends over 16 amino acids. After removal of 6 bases from V and 4 bases from J, the junction contained 7 bases not matched to a gene. The CDR3: CASRATTSGRYNEQFF. The DNA for the CDR3 is TGTGCCAGCAGGGCTACGACTAGCGGGAGATACAATGAGCAGTTCTTC.

This sequence joins TRBV2 and TRBJ1-1; 8 nucleotides agree with TRBD1. V lost 5 bases to trimming and J lost 1 base; unmatched junction nucleotides: 3. The CDR3 runs to 14 residues. CDR1 and CDR2 from the germline V gene are SNHLY and FYNNEI. In nucleotides, the CDR3 is TGTGCCAGCAGTCTACAGGGGGAGAACACTGAAGCTTTCTTT. Amino acids: CASSLQGENTEAFF.

This clone came up a few times. The chain couples TRBV27 to TRBJ1-2; D unclear. This CDR3 contains 14 residues. Germline values: CDR1 MNHEY, CDR2 SMNVEV (reference sequence). V was clipped by 2 bases and J by 0 bases, with 7 bases between them. The CDR3: CASSLVATNYGYTF. Written as DNA, the CDR3 is TGTGCCAGCAGTTTAGTAGCTACTAACTATGGCTACACCTTC.

J is TRBJ1-2 and V is TRBV7-2; the D gene is possibly TRBD1 (5 bases). Trimming cost V 5 bases and J 3 bases, with 16 bases left between them. Germline V gene data show CDR1 as SGHTA and CDR2 as FQGNSA. The CDR3 loop spans 15 amino acids. The CDR3 region is CASSPAQGMDYGYTF. The CDR3 coding sequence is TGTGCCAGCAGCCCAGCTCAGGGAATGGACTATGGCTACACCTTC. Supplemented by reference TRBV7-2 and TRBJ1-2, the full variable domain reads GAGVSQSPSNKVTEKGKDVELRCDPISGHTALYWYRQSLGQGLEFLIYFQGNSAPDKSGLPSDRFSAERTGGSVSTLTIQRTQQEDSAVYLCASSPAQGMDYGYTFGSGTRLTVV.

The rearrangement joins TRBV24-1 to TRBJ2-2; tentative D call: TRBD2 (5 bases). Germline V CDR1 and CDR2: KGHDR, SFDVKD. Trimming took off 3 bases at V and 0 bases at J, with 13 bases between the two ends. This CDR3 is 17 amino acids long. For the CDR3, the DNA is TGTGCCACCAGTGATACCGGACGGGGTACGAACACCGGGGAGCTGTTTTTT. Its translation: CATSDTGRGTNTGELFF.

This clone was detected once. This chain joins TRBV19 and TRBJ2-2, with 12 bases lining up with TRBD2. The CDR3 is 17 amino acids. The V segment lost 7 bases and the J segment 3 bases; nucleotides outside the gene matches: 9. From germline, CDR1 is LNHDA and CDR2 SQIVND (reference sequence). The CDR3 sequence: CASTALAGGVYTGELFF. In nucleotides, the CDR3 is TGTGCCAGTACGGCACTAGCGGGAGGAGTGTACACCGGGGAGCTGTTTTTT.

The genes are TRBV5-6 and TRBJ2-3; D remains ambiguous. With 0 bases removed from V and 4 bases from J, the gap between germline ends came to 3 bases. This CDR3 has 12 amino acids. The germline V gene has CDR1 SGHDT and CDR2 YYEEEE. CDR3 protein: CASSLAADTQYF. CDR3 DNA: TGTGCCAGCAGCTTGGCGGCAGATACGCAGTATTTT.

J is TRBJ1-5 and V is TRBV19; TRBD1 might be the D (5 bases). CDR1 and CDR2 (germline): LNHDA, SQIVND (reference sequence). This CDR3 has 14 residues. The ends were cut back, 7 bases at V and 2 bases at J, with 12 bases in the middle. The CDR3, as DNA: TGTGCCAGTAAACAGGCGGCGGGCAATCAGCCCCAGCATTTT. Translation: CASKQAAGNQPQHF.

The V and J genes are TRBV7-2 and TRBJ1-2, with unresolved D. Germline V gives CDR1 SGHTA, CDR2 FQGNSA. The V and J ends lost 1 base and 1 base respectively, with 10 bases between them. The CDR3 consists of 15 residues. The CDR3 reads CASSLGRQRNYGYTF. The CDR3 DNA reads TGTGCCAGCAGCTTAGGGAGGCAGCGTAACTATGGCTACACCTTC.

The chain couples TRBV4-1 to TRBJ1-4; D perhaps matches TRBD1 (5 bases). The germline V and J ends were trimmed by 1 base and 10 bases, with 13 bases remaining between them. From germline, CDR1 is MGHRA and CDR2 YSYEKL. This CDR3 spans 14 amino acids. The chain's CDR3 is CASSQVPVGGKLFF. The CDR3 nucleotides read TGCGCCAGCAGCCAAGTTCCAGTGGGGGGAAAACTGTTTTTT.

The chain uses TRBV29-1 and TRBJ2-5; 7 bases line up with TRBD1. This CDR3 contains 14 residues. Per the germline V gene, CDR1 is SQVTM and CDR2 is ANQGSEA. V was pared by 7 bases and J by 5 bases, with 13 bases of the junction left unmatched. CDR3 sequence reads: CSAQPTGIGETQYF. For the CDR3, the DNA is TGCAGCGCCCAACCGACAGGGATAGGGGAGACCCAGTACTTC.

CDR3 DNA sequence: TGTGCCAGCAGGGGACAGGGGTGGGCCGGGGAGCTGTTTTTT. Amino acid sequence: CASRGQGWAGELFF. V gene TRBV4-2 combines with J gene TRBJ2-2; 10 nucleotides agree with TRBD1. The CDR3 is 14 amino acids. With 6 bases clipped from V and 6 bases from J, the junction kept 4 bases outside the gene matches. CDR1 LGHNA and CDR2 YNFKEQ come from the germline V gene.

This rearrangement joins TRBV5-1 to TRBJ2-7, with 7 bases identical to TRBD2. V dropped 0 bases and J dropped 3; count of bases not matched to a gene: 3. The CDR3 consists of 14 residues. CDR1 and CDR2 from the germline V gene are SGHRS and YFSETQ. The chain's CDR3 is CASSLVSGNYEQYF. The CDR3 DNA sequence: TGCGCCAGCAGCTTGGTAAGCGGGAACTACGAGCAGTACTTC.

The genes are TRBV7-8 and TRBJ2-1, with D possibly matching TRBD2 (6 bases). Between the trimmed V and J ends, which lost 5 bases and 4 bases, there was a span of 18 bases. The V gene's germline CDR1 is SGHVS and CDR2 FQNEAQ. The CDR3 spans 16 residues. CDR3 in DNA: TGTGCCAGCAGCCACCAACCGGGACTTAAGTACAATGAGCAGTTCTTC. Translating it yields CASSHQPGLKYNEQFF.

The table lists this clone with a count of one. The CDR3 region has the DNA TGCGCCAGCAGCAGGGCGGGAGCGGGAGGGGTGTCGGCCTCCTACAATGAGCAGTTCTTC. Protein sequence: CASSRAGAGGVSASYNEQFF. This chain links TRBV5-1 with TRBJ2-1, with 10 bases matching TRBD2. CDR3 length: 20 amino acids. V lost 4 bases, J lost 0 bases, and 16 bases stayed unmatched. CDR1 and CDR2 (germline): SGHRS, YFSETQ.

The V gene is TRBV29-1, the J gene TRBJ2-3; maybe TRBD2 (6 bases). The germline gives CDR1 SQVTM, CDR2 ANQGSEA. V was shortened by 5 bases and J by 3 bases, with 9 bases between the two germline ends. The CDR3 is 12 amino acids. The CDR3 coding sequence is TGCAGCGTTTCCGGGGGAACAGATACGCAGTATTTT. Translation gives CSVSGGTDTQYF.

The V and J genes are TRBV7-8 and TRBJ1-2, with 9 bases lining up with TRBD1. The CDR3 is 15 residues long. V shed 5 bases and J 4 bases; nucleotides not matched to a gene: 8. CDR1 and CDR2 (germline): SGHVS, FQNEAQ. CDR3 DNA: TGTGCCAGCAGCCGATCCGGACAGGGGAGCTATGGCTACACCTTC. Protein: CASSRSGQGSYGYTF.

The chain carries TRBV29-1 and TRBJ2-5; 12 bases line up with TRBD2. Germline assignment: CDR1 SQVTM and CDR2 ANQGSEA. There are 13 residues in the CDR3. The junction had 2 bases not matched to a gene; V was cut back by 7 bases and J by 2 bases. CDR3 coding DNA: TGCAGCGGTGGACTAGCGGGGCAAGAGACCCAGTACTTC. It translates to CSGGLAGQETQYF. The full variable domain, with the rest looked up from reference TRBV29-1 and TRBJ2-5, is SAVISQKPSRDICQRGTSLTIQCQVDSQVTMMFWYRQQPGQSLTLIATANQGSEATYESGFVIDKFPISRPNLTFSTLTVSNMSPEDSSIYLCSGGLAGQETQYFGPGTRLLVL.

The V call is TRBV5-8, the J call TRBJ2-5, with D perhaps matching TRBD2 (5 bases). V was trimmed by 3 bases and J by 7 bases, leaving 16 bases between them. CDR1 and CDR2 from the germline V gene are SGHTS and YDEGEE. The CDR3 sequence is 14 residues long. The CDR3 reads CASSSYSIRGTQYF. The CDR3 coding sequence is TGTGCCAGCAGCTCCTACAGTATTCGGGGGACCCAGTACTTC.

This clone was seen a single time. The rearrangement joins TRBV5-1 to TRBJ1-6, with 8 bases that match TRBD1. Per the germline V gene, CDR1 is SGHRS and CDR2 is YFSETQ. After removal of 2 bases from V and 5 bases from J, the junction contained 9 bases not matched to a gene. The CDR3 is 17 residues long. CDR3 sequence: CASSLVDRGSNNSPLHF. The CDR3 DNA follows: TGCGCCAGCAGCTTAGTAGACAGGGGAAGTAATAATTCACCCCTCCACTTT. Complete variable domain (other parts from reference TRBV5-1 and TRBJ1-6): KAGVTQTPRYLIKTRGQQVTLSCSPISGHRSVSWYQQTPGQGLQFLFEYFSETQRNKGNFPGRFSGRQFSNSRSEMNVSTLELGDSALYLCASSLVDRGSNNSPLHFGNGTRLTVT.

V and J are TRBV5-1 and TRBJ2-3; TRBD2 matches 10 bases. Germline lookup yields CDR1 SGHRS and CDR2 YFSETQ. The CDR3 contains 17 residues. V trimming: 2 bases; J trimming: 3 bases; junction bases outside the gene matches: 9. CDR3 nucleotide sequence: TGCGCCAGCAGCTTTGTCCGAGCGGGAGGGTCTACAGATACGCAGTATTTT. Its protein product is CASSFVRAGGSTDTQYF. Full variable domain (outside the CDR3, taken from reference TRBV5-1 and TRBJ2-3): KAGVTQTPRYLIKTRGQQVTLSCSPISGHRSVSWYQQTPGQGLQFLFEYFSETQRNKGNFPGRFSGRQFSNSRSEMNVSTLELGDSALYLCASSFVRAGGSTDTQYFGPGTRLTVL.

The V and J genes are TRBV12-5 and TRBJ2-1; TRBD2 matches 8 bases. Germline V gene data show CDR1 as LGHNT and CDR2 as FRNRAP. This CDR3 contains 16 residues. With 7 bases clipped from V and 9 bases from J, the junction kept 17 bases outside the gene matches. CDR3 coding DNA: TGTGCTAGTGCTAAGACTCGGGAGGGAGGGCCGGGTGAGCAGTTCTTC. Its protein is CASAKTREGGPGEQFF.

CDR3 sequence reads: CASRYTGTANQETQYF. The CDR3 coding sequence is TGTGCCAGTAGATATACCGGGACAGCAAACCAAGAGACCCAGTACTTC. This chain uses TRBV19 with TRBJ2-5, with 7 bases lining up with TRBD1. The CDR3 is made up of 16 amino acids. The V gene end was trimmed by 6 bases and the J gene end by 0 bases; junction bases not matched to a gene: 10. The germline V gene encodes CDR1 LNHDA and CDR2 SQIVND (reference sequence). The variable domain in full, completed from reference TRBV19 and TRBJ2-5, reads DGGITQSPKYLFRKEGQNVTLSCEQNLNHDAMYWYRQDPGQGLRLIYYSQIVNDFQKGDIAEGYSVSREKKESFPLTVTSAQKNPTAFYLCASRYTGTANQETQYFGPGTRLLVL.

V and J are TRBV5-1 and TRBJ1-5, with TRBD1 as a possible D gene (5 bases). The V gene's germline CDR1 is SGHRS and CDR2 YFSETQ. The CDR3 has 13 residues. With 4 bases removed from V and 5 bases from J, the gap between germline ends came to 10 bases. The CDR3 sequence is CASSRGTDQPQHF. The CDR3 DNA reads TGCGCCAGCAGCCGGGGGACGGATCAGCCCCAGCATTTT.